This is a list of T cell receptor beta chains from one sample in a study of blood T cell repertoires in COVID-19. Clones were read by immunoSEQ multiplex PCR, and TCRdb kept only the in-frame ones, dropping some. The sample has about 210,000 clones; around 82% are singletons. The sequencing input was peripheral blood. Every receptor here comes from a woman aged 40 to 49 with acute or convalescent COVID-19. Both conserved end residues are part of each CDR3. D genes are given only for firm matches. Expanded clones get a size class; other rows say once, few or many, or leave the size out.

V gene	clone size	D gene	J gene	CDR3 protein	CDR3 DNA
TRBV15	.	.	TRBJ2-1	CATSRLRTESSYNEQFF	TGTGCCACCAGCAGACTTAGGACAGAGAGCTCCTACAATGAGCAGTTCTTC
TRBV5-1	few	.	TRBJ2-1	CASSVDRSRNEQFF	TGCGCCAGCAGCGTCGACAGATCTAGGAATGAGCAGTTCTTC
TRBV27	.	.	TRBJ1-2	CASSFSGVYTF	TGTGCCAGCAGTTTCTCGGGGGTCTACACCTTC
TRBV3-1/TRBV3-2	.	TRBD1	TRBJ1-5	CASSVGRGHQPQHF	TGTGCCAGCAGCGTCGGTAGGGGGCATCAGCCCCAGCATTTT
TRBV7-6	.	.	TRBJ1-2	CASSPSESVGYTF	TGTGCCAGCAGCCCCTCGGAGTCAGTTGGCTACACCTTC
TRBV7-3	.	.	TRBJ2-3	CASRSDPLADLTDTQYF	TGTGCCAGCAGATCCGACCCGTTAGCGGACCTCACAGATACGCAGTATTTT
TRBV9	.	.	TRBJ1-6	CASSPKRESSYNSPLHF	TGTGCCAGCAGCCCCAAAAGGGAGAGCTCCTATAATTCACCCCTCCACTTT
TRBV7-8	.	TRBD1	TRBJ1-5	CASSTTGTDQPQHF	TGTGCCAGCAGCACGACAGGGACTGATCAGCCCCAGCATTTT
TRBV25-1	.	TRBD1	TRBJ2-7	CASRGTAPLDQQYF	TGTGCCAGCAGGGGGACAGCTCCGCTGGATCAGCAGTACTTC
TRBV24-1	once	TRBD1	TRBJ2-1	CATSDTPHRGIYNEQFF	TGTGCCACCAGTGACACGCCGCACAGGGGGATATACAATGAGCAGTTCTTC
TRBV27	.	.	TRBJ2-2	CASTMLPIDTGELFF	TGTGCCAGCACGATGCTACCTATTGACACCGGGGAGCTGTTTTTT
TRBV18	.	.	TRBJ1-4	CASSTNRPSNEKLFF	TGTGCCAGCTCAACCAACAGGCCTTCTAATGAAAAACTGTTTTTT
TRBV6-5	.	.	TRBJ1-5	CASSSAGGAGQPQHF	TGTGCCAGCAGTTCGGCGGGGGGGGCCGGTCAGCCCCAGCATTTT
TRBV21-1	.	.	TRBJ1-2	CASTPTRRRRANYGYTF	TGTGCCAGCACCCCGACTCGGAGGAGGCGAGCTAACTATGGCTACACCTTC
TRBV10-3	.	TRBD1	TRBJ1-2	CAIRATGTGVGYGYTF	TGTGCCATCAGAGCGACCGGGACAGGGGTAGGCTATGGCTACACCTTC
TRBV9	few	.	TRBJ1-2	CASTRSWAPVDGYTF	TGTGCCAGCACCCGTAGTTGGGCTCCGGTCGATGGCTACACCTTC
TRBV7-8	.	TRBD2	TRBJ2-7	CASSSYRGGEQYF	TGTGCCAGCAGCTCCTACCGGGGGGGGGAGCAGTACTTC
TRBV2	.	.	TRBJ1-1	CASRWTENTEAFF	TGTGCCAGCAGATGGACAGAGAACACTGAAGCTTTCTTT
TRBV11-2	.	TRBD2	TRBJ2-1	CASSLVRGGNEQFF	TGTGCCAGCAGCTTAGTCCGGGGGGGCAATGAGCAGTTCTTC
TRBV3-1/TRBV3-2	.	TRBD2	TRBJ2-1	CASSHWALRRERVTDEQFF	TGTGCCAGCAGCCACTGGGCATTACGGCGGGAGAGGGTAACGGATGAGCAGTTCTTC
TRBV6-8	.	.	TRBJ1-3	CASRVRPRGTIYF	TGTGCCAGCAGAGTCCGCCCTAGGGGCACCATATATTTT
TRBV4-3	.	TRBD1	TRBJ2-3	CASSQAWTGSTDTQYF	TGCGCCAGCAGCCAAGCGTGGACAGGGAGCACAGATACGCAGTATTTT
TRBV3-1/TRBV3-2	.	.	TRBJ1-2	CASSQKTGRRNITPLCYGYTF	TGTGCCAGCAGCCAAAAAACGGGGAGGAGGAACATAACCCCTCTATGTTATGGCTACACCTTC
TRBV25-1	.	TRBD2	TRBJ2-1	CASSDPPPPSGRAQGQFF	TGTGCCAGCAGTGACCCACCGCCCCCTAGCGGGAGGGCGCAGGGGCAGTTCTTC
TRBV4-3	.	TRBD1	TRBJ2-5	CASSQGTGEGETQYF	TGCGCCAGCAGCCAAGGGACAGGGGAAGGAGAGACCCAGTACTTC
TRBV7-6	.	TRBD1	TRBJ1-6	CASSPQQGQNNSPLHF	TGTGCCAGCAGCCCTCAACAGGGGCAGAATAATTCACCCCTCCACTTT
TRBV5-6	.	.	TRBJ1-2	CASSLGQTSYGYTF	TGTGCCAGCAGCTTAGGACAGACCTCCTATGGCTACACCTTC
TRBV7-9	.	.	TRBJ2-3	CASSFGEGDTQYF	TGTGCCAGCAGCTTTGGTGAGGGAGATACGCAGTATTTT
TRBV5-1	.	TRBD1	TRBJ2-1	CASSADRGGGTLRGANEQFF	TGCGCCAGCAGCGCTGACAGGGGAGGCGGGACATTAAGGGGGGCCAATGAGCAGTTCTTC
TRBV27	.	TRBD2	TRBJ2-7	CASTLKGGFGTSIYEQYF	TGTGCCAGCACTCTAAAGGGGGGATTCGGGACTAGCATCTACGAGCAGTACTTC
TRBV19	once	TRBD1	TRBJ1-5	CASSGQVSNQPQHF	TGTGCCAGTAGTGGACAGGTTAGCAATCAGCCCCAGCATTTT
TRBV4-1	.	.	TRBJ1-2	CASSQGIREGFGYTF	TGCGCCAGCAGCCAAGGGATCAGGGAGGGATTTGGCTACACCTTC
TRBV6-6	few	TRBD2	TRBJ2-1	CASRASGRKFF	TGTGCCAGCAGGGCTAGCGGGAGGAAGTTCTTC
TRBV6-5	.	.	TRBJ1-2	CASTFRGGGYTF	TGTGCCAGCACCTTCAGGGGCGGGGGCTACACCTTC
TRBV6-2/TRBV6-3	.	TRBD1	TRBJ2-1	CASSLDRGGREQFF	TGTGCCAGCAGCCTGGACAGGGGTGGACGCGAGCAGTTCTTC
TRBV19	.	.	TRBJ1-2	CASRDQQGPYGYTF	TGTGCCAGTAGGGACCAACAGGGACCCTATGGCTACACCTTC
TRBV28	.	TRBD1	TRBJ2-3	CASSLRTGSRGDTQYF	TGTGCCAGCAGTTTACGGACAGGGAGCCGGGGGGATACGCAGTATTTT
TRBV19	few	.	TRBJ1-2	CASSISQTGSWSYGYTF	TGTGCCAGTAGTATCTCCCAAACGGGATCGTGGTCCTATGGCTACACCTTC
TRBV29-1	once	.	TRBJ2-2	CSVSGRNTGELFF	TGCAGCGTAAGCGGGCGGAACACCGGGGAGCTGTTTTTT
TRBV7-2	.	TRBD1	TRBJ1-2	CASRFTGGNYGYTF	TGTGCCAGCAGATTTACAGGGGGGAACTATGGCTACACCTTC